These 7 T cell receptor beta chains originate from one sample sequenced in a study of long-term antiretroviral therapy in people with HIV. At the survey level, the v3.0 immunoSEQ assay was run. Libraries were prepared by immunoSEQ multiplex PCR; TCRdb keeps only in-frame clonotypes and omits some of them. Of fewer than 25,000 clones in the sample, approximately 82% are singletons; the top ten hold over 8%. Sequencing was performed on unsorted PBMCs, taken at the start of antiretroviral therapy. Every receptor here comes from a man between 50 and 59 years old with HIV.

This clone counts as large. This chain uses TRBV19 with TRBJ2-7; maybe TRBD1 (6 bases). Trimming shortened V by 4 bases and J by 3 bases, and 13 bases separated the two germline ends. The CDR3 has 14 amino acids. Per the germline V gene, CDR1 is LNHDA and CDR2 is SQIVND (reference sequence). CDR3 in amino acids: CASSRIGTNYEQYF. The DNA for the CDR3 is TGTGCCAGTAGTAGAATCGGGACAAACTACGAGCAGTACTTC.

The chain couples TRBV11-2 to TRBJ2-3; D not resolved. CDR1 is SGHAT and CDR2 is FQNNGV in the germline V gene. There are 12 residues in the CDR3. The ends were cut back, 3 bases at V and 6 bases at J, with 7 bases in the middle. CDR3 coding DNA: TGTGCCAGCAGCTTGTCCGTCGATACGCAGTATTTT. It yields the protein CASSLSVDTQYF. Full variable domain (outside the CDR3, taken from reference TRBV11-2 and TRBJ2-3): EAGVAQSPRYKIIEKRQSVAFWCNPISGHATLYWYQQILGQGPKLLIQFQNNGVVDDSQLPKDRFSAERLKGVDSTLKIQPAKLEDSAVYLCASSLSVDTQYFGPGTRLTVL.

The chain links TRBV7-9 to TRBJ1-5; D is unresolved. The CDR3 is 15 amino acids. Germline loops: CDR1 SEHNR, CDR2 FQNEAQ (reference sequence). Trimming cost V 3 bases and J 0 bases, with 9 bases left between them. This CDR3 is CASSLGGNSNQPQHF. In DNA form, the CDR3 reads TGTGCCAGCAGCTTGGGAGGGAATAGCAATCAGCCCCAGCATTTT.

In this sample, this clone turned up once. The gene calls are TRBV28 and TRBJ2-7, with D possibly being TRBD2 (5 bases). The CDR3 contains 12 residues. CDR1 is MDHEN, CDR2 SYDVKM, per germline. V gave up 8 bases and J gave up 3 bases, with 11 bases separating them. CDR3 loop: CASRRPIYEQYF. CDR3 DNA: TGTGCCAGCCGGAGGCCTATCTACGAGCAGTACTTC.

This clone was observed a handful of times. In DNA form, the CDR3 reads TGTGCCAGCAGCTGGGGCGGGGACACTGAAGCTTTCTTT. This encodes CASSWGGDTEAFF. The chain employs TRBV7-9 and TRBJ1-1; a weak D match, TRBD1 (5 bases). Per the germline V gene, CDR1 is SEHNR and CDR2 is FQNEAQ (reference sequence). The CDR3 covers 13 residues. V was shortened by 4 bases and J by 3 bases, with 9 bases between the two germline ends. The full variable domain, with the rest looked up from reference TRBV7-9 and TRBJ1-1, is DTGVSQNPRHKITKRGQNVTFRCDPISEHNRLYWYRQTLGQGPEFLTYFQNEAQLEKSRLLSDRFSAERPKGSFSTLEIQRTEQGDSAMYLCASSWGGDTEAFFGQGTRLTVV.

The chain links TRBV11-2 to TRBJ1-4; 8 bases are a match to TRBD1. V shed 1 base, J shed 7 bases, and the junction held 5 bases outside the gene matches. In germline, CDR1 is SGHAT, CDR2 FQNNGV. The CDR3 contains 15 residues. The CDR3 region is CASSLGTGLGEKLFF. DNA of the CDR3: TGTGCCAGCAGCTTAGGGACAGGGCTAGGTGAAAAACTGTTTTTT.

The chain carries TRBV27 and TRBJ2-5, with D hard to call. The CDR3 has 12 amino acids. The germline V and J ends were trimmed by 3 bases and 3 bases, with 5 bases remaining between them. Germline CDR1 is MNHEY and CDR2 is SMNVEV (reference sequence). DNA for the CDR3: TGTGCCAGCAGTTTGAATAAAGAGACCCAGTACTTC. It encodes CASSLNKETQYF.